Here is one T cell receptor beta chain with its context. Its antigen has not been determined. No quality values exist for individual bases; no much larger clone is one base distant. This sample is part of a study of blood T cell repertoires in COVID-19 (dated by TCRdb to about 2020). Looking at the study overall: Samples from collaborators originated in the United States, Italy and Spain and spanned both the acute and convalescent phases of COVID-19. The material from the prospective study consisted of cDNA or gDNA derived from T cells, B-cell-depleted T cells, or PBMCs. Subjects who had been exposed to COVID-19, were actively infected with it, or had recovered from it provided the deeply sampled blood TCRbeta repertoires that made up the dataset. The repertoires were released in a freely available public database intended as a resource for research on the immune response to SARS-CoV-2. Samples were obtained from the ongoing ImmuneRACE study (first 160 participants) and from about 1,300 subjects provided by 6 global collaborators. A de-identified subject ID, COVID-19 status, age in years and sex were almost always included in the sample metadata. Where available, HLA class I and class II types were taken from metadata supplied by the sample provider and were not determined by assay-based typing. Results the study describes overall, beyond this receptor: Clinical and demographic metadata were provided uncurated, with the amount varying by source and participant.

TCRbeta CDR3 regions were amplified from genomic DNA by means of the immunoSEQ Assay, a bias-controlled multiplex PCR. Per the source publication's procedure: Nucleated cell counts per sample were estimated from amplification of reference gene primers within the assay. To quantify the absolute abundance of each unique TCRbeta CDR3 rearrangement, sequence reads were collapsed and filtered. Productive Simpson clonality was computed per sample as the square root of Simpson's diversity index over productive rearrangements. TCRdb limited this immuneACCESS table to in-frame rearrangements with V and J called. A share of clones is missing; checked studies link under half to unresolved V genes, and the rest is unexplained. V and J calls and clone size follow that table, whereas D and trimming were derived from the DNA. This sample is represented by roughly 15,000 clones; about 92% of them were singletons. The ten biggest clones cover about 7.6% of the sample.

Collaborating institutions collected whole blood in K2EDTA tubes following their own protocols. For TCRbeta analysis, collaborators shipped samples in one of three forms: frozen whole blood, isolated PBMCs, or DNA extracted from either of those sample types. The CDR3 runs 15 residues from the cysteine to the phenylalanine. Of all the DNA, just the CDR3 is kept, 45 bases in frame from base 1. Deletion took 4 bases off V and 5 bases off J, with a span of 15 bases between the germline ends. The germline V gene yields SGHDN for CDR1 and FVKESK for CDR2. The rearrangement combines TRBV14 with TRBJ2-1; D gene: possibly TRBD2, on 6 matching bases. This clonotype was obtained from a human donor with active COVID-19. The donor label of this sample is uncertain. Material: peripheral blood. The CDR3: CASSPLARRNNEQFF. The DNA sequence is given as TGTGCCAGCAGCCCACTAGCTCGACGGAACAATGAGCAGTTCTTC.